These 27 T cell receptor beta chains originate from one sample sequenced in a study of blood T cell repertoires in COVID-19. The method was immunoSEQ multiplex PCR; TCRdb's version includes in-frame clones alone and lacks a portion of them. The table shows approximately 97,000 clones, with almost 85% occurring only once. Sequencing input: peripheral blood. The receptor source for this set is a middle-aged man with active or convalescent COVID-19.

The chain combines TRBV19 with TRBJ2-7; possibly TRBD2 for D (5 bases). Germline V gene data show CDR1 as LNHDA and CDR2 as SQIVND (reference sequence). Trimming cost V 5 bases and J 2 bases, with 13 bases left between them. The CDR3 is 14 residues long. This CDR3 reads CASSLRTGTYEQYF. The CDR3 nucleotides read TGTGCCAGTAGTTTACGGACGGGGACCTACGAGCAGTACTTC.

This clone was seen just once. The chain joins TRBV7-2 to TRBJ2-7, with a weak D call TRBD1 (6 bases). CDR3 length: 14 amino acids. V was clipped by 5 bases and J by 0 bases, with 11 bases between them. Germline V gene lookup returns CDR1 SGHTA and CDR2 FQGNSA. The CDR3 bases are TGTGCCAGCAGCCAACAGGGTATCTCCTACGAGCAGTACTTC. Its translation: CASSQQGISYEQYF.

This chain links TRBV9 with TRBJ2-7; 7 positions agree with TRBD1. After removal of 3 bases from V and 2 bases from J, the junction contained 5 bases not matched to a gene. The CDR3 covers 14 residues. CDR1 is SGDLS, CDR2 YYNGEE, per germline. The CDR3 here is CASSATGTPYEQYF. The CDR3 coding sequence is TGTGCCAGCAGCGCGACAGGGACCCCCTACGAGCAGTACTTC. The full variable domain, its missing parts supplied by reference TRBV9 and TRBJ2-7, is DSGVTQTPKHLITATGQRVTLRCSPRSGDLSVYWYQQSLDQGLQFLIQYYNGEERAKGNILERFSAQQFPDLHSELNLSSLELGDSALYFCASSATGTPYEQYFGPGTRLTVT.

Written as DNA, the CDR3 is TGTGCCAGCAGGGCCCTGACAGCCGGAAACACCATATATTTT. Residues: CASRALTAGNTIYF. V usage is TRBV13 and J usage is TRBJ1-3; D might be TRBD1 (5 bases). Germline V gene sequence: CDR1 PRHDT, CDR2 FYEKMQ (reference sequence). This CDR3 is 14 amino acids long. Trimming pared 6 bases from V and 4 bases from J, leaving 13 bases between.

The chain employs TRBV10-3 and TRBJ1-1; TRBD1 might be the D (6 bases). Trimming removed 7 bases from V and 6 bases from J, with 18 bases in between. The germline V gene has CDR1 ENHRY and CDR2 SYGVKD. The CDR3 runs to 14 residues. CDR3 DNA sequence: TGTGCCATCACCAGAGGTCCAGGGGACGCTGAAGCTTTCTTT. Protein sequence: CAITRGPGDAEAFF.

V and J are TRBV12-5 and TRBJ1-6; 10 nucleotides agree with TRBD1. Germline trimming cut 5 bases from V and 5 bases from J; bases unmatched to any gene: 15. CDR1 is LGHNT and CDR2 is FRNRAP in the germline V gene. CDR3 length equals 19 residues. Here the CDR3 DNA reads TGTGCTAGTGGTAGACCCGGGACAGGGGATAAAGGCGATAATTCACCCCTCCACTTT. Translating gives CASGRPGTGDKGDNSPLHF.

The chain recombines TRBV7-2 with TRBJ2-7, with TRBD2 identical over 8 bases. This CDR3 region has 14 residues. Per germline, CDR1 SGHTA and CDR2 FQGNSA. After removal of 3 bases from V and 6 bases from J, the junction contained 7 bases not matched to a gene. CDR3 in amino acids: CASSFAAGGGEQYF. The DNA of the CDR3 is TGTGCCAGCAGCTTTGCTGCGGGGGGAGGCGAGCAGTACTTC.

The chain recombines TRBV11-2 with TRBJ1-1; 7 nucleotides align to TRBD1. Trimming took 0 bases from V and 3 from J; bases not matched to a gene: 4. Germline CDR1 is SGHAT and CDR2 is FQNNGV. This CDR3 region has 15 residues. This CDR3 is CASSLDAGQYTEAFF. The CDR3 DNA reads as TGTGCCAGCAGCTTAGATGCGGGACAGTACACTGAAGCTTTCTTT.

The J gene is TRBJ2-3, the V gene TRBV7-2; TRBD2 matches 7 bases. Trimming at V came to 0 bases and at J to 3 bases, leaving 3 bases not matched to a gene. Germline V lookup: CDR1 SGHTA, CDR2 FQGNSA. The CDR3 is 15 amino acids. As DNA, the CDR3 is TGTGCCAGCAGCTTAGCCTTACTAGCGACAGATACGCAGTATTTT. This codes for CASSLALLATDTQYF.

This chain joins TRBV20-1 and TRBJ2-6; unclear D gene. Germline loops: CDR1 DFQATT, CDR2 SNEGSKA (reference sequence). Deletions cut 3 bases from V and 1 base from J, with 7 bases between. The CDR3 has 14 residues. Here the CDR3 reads CSASPTSGANVLTF. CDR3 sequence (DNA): TGCAGTGCTAGTCCCACATCTGGGGCCAACGTCCTGACTTTC.

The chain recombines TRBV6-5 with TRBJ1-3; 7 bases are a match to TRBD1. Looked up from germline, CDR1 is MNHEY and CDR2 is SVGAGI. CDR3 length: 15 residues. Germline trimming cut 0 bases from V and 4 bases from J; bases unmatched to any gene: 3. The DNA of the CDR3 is TGTGCCAGCAGTTACTCGACAGGGAGAGGAAACACCATATATTTT. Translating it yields CASSYSTGRGNTIYF.

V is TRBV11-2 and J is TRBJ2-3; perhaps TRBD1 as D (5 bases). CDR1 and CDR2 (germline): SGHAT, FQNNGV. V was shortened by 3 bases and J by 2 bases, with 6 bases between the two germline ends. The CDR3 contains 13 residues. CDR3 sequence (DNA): TGTGCCAGCAGCTTGGGGCCCACAGATACGCAGTATTTT. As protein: CASSLGPTDTQYF.

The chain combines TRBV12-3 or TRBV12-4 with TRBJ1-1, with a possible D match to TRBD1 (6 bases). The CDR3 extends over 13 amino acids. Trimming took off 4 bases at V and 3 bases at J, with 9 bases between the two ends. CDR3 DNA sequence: TGTGCCAGCAGTTGGGGGCAGGACACTGAAGCTTTCTTT. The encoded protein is CASSWGQDTEAFF.

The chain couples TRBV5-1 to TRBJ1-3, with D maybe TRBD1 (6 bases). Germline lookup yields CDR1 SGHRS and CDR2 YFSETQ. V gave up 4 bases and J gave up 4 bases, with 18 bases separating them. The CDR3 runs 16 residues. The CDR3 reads CASSPGQSGVGNTIYF. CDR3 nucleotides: TGCGCCAGCAGCCCTGGACAGTCTGGGGTCGGAAACACCATATATTTT.

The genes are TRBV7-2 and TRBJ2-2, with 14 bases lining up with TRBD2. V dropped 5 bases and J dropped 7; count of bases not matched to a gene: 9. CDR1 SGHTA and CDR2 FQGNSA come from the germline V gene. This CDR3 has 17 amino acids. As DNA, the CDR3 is TGTGCCAGCAGCCTTGGACTAGCGGGGGGATTGGGCGGGGAGCTGTTTTTT. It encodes CASSLGLAGGLGGELFF.

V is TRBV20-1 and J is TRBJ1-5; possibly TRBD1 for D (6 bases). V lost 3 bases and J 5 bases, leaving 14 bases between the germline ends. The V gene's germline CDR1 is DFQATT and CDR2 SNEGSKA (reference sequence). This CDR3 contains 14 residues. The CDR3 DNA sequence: TGCAGTGCTAGTTTGGGGGCGGAGTATCAGCCCCAGCATTTT. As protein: CSASLGAEYQPQHF.

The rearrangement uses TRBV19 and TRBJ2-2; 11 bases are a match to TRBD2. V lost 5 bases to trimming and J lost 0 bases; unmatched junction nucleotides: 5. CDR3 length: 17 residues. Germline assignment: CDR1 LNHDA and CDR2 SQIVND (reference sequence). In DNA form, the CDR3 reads TGTGCCAGTAGTTATATAGCGGGGGGGTCGAACACCGGGGAGCTGTTTTTT. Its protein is CASSYIAGGSNTGELFF.

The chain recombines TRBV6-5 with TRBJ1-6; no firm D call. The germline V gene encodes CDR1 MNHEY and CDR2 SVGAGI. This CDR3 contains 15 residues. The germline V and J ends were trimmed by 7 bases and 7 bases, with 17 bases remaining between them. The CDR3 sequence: CASTAAGFGNSPLHF. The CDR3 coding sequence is TGTGCCAGCACGGCAGCGGGATTTGGAAATTCACCCCTCCACTTT.

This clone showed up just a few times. This CDR3 is CASSLVGGDTGELFF. The CDR3 DNA sequence: TGTGCCAGCAGCTTGGTGGGAGGGGACACCGGGGAGCTGTTTTTT. The V call is TRBV5-4, the J call TRBJ2-2; 7 positions match TRBD2. V trimming: 0 bases; J trimming: 3 bases; junction bases outside the gene matches: 2. Germline loops: CDR1 SGHNT, CDR2 YYREEE (reference sequence). The CDR3 contains 15 residues.

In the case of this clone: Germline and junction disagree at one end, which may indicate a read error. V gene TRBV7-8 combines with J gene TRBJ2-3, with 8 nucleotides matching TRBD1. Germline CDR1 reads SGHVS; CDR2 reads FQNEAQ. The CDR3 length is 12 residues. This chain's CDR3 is CASSPDRGDSDF. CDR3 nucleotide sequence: TGTGCCAGCAGCCCCGACAGGGGCGACTCGGATTTT.

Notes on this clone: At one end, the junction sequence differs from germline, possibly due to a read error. CDR3 in amino acids: CASSEGPGQGTIGYTF. The CDR3 bases are TGTGCCAGCAGCGAAGGTCCGGGACAGGGAACAATTGGCTACACCTTC. The V gene is TRBV2, the J gene TRBJ1-2; TRBD1 aligns across 9 bases. Germline CDR1 and CDR2: SNHLY and FYNNEI. CDR3 length: 16 amino acids.

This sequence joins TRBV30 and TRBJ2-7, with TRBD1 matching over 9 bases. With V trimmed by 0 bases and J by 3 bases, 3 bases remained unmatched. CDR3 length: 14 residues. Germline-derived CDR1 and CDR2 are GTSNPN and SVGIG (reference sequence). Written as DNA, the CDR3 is TGTGCCTGGAGTGTAGGGACAGGGTACTACGAGCAGTACTTC. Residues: CAWSVGTGYYEQYF.

CDR3 region: CASSPPDRAMSTDTQYF. The CDR3 DNA follows: TGTGCCAGCTCACCACCTGACAGGGCGATGAGCACAGATACGCAGTATTTT. This chain connects TRBV18 to TRBJ2-3; 7 bases line up with TRBD1. CDR3 length equals 17 residues. Germline V gives CDR1 KGHSH, CDR2 LQKENI. Unmatched junction bases numbered 6, after V lost 0 bases and J lost 0 bases.

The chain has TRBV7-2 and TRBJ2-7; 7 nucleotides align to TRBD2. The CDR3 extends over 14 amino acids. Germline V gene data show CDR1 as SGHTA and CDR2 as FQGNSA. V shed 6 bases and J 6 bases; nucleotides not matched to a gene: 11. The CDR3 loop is CASSSGEGLFEQYF. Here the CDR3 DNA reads TGTGCCAGCAGTTCGGGGGAGGGCTTATTCGAGCAGTACTTC. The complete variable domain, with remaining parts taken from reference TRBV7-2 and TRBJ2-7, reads GAGVSQSPSNKVTEKGKDVELRCDPISGHTALYWYRQSLGQGLEFLIYFQGNSAPDKSGLPSDRFSAERTGGSVSTLTIQRTQQEDSAVYLCASSSGEGLFEQYFGPGTRLTVT.

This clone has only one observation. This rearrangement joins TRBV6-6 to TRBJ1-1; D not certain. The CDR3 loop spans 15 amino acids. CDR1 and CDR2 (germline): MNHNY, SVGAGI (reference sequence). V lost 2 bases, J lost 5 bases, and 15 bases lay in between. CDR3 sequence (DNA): TGTGCCAGCAGTTACGGTCAGAACCCAGGTACTGAAGCTTTCTTT. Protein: CASSYGQNPGTEAFF.

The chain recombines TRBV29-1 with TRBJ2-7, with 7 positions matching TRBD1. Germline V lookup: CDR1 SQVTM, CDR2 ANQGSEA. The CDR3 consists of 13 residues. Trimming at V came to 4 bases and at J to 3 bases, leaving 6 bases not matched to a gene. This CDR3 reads CSVGWAGGYEQYF. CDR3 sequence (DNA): TGCAGCGTTGGGTGGGCAGGGGGCTACGAGCAGTACTTC.

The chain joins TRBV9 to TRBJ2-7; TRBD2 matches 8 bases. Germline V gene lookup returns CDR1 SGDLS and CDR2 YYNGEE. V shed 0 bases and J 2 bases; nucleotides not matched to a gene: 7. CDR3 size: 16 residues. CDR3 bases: TGTGCCAGCAGCGTAGATGAGCGGGGGCCGACCTACGAGCAGTACTTC. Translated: CASSVDERGPTYEQYF.